The rows below give T cell receptor beta chains drawn from one sample of a study of blood T cell repertoires in COVID-19. Sequencing used immunoSEQ multiplex PCR; TCRdb keeps in-frame clones, though not all of them. Of about 200,000 clones in the sample, 89% were seen once. What was sequenced was peripheral blood. The origin of the receptors is a man in his sixties who had recovered from COVID-19. Both conserved end residues are part of each CDR3. A D gene is named only where the DNA matches it firmly. A row's size may be missing; if present it is once, few, many or a size class.

D gene | J gene | V gene | clone size | CDR3 DNA | CDR3 protein
. | TRBJ2-7 | TRBV18 | . | TGTGCCAGCTCGACCTCTCAGGGAACCTACGAGCAGTACTTC | CASSTSQGTYEQYF
. | TRBJ2-2 | TRBV9 | . | TGTGCCAGCAGCGTGATTTGGACAGATACCACCGGGGAGCTGTTTTTT | CASSVIWTDTTGELFF
. | TRBJ1-6 | TRBV2 | . | TGTGCCAGCAACCCCAGGGACTCCTATAATTCACCCCTCCACTTT | CASNPRDSYNSPLHF
. | TRBJ2-7 | TRBV5-1 | once | TGCGCCAGCCGCTCAACGGGCAGGGGATCCTACGAGCAGTACTTC | CASRSTGRGSYEQYF
. | TRBJ2-1 | TRBV5-3 | . | TGTGCCAGAAGCCCGCCTACTAGCTCCTACAATGAGCAGTTCTTC | CARSPPTSSYNEQFF
TRBD2 | TRBJ2-1 | TRBV2 | . | TGTGCCACCCAAAGTAGCGGGGGGGGTGAGCAGTTCTTC | CATQSSGGGEQFF
. | TRBJ1-2 | TRBV7-2 | . | TGTGCCAGCAGCCGCGGACAGACCCGCTATGGCTACACCTTC | CASSRGQTRYGYTF
TRBD1 | TRBJ1-5 | TRBV27 | . | TGTGCCAGCCGGGCAGGGGGTACTCAGCCCCAGCATTTT | CASRAGGTQPQHF
TRBD1 | TRBJ1-2 | TRBV19 | . | TGTGCCAGTAGTGTGGACAGGGGCGCTTATGGCTACACCTTC | CASSVDRGAYGYTF
TRBD1 | TRBJ2-1 | TRBV7-3 | . | TGTGCCAGCAGCTTACTCGGGACAGGGGCCGCCGAACAGTTCTTC | CASSLLGTGAAEQFF
. | TRBJ1-2 | TRBV27 | . | TGTGCCAGCAGTTTGAGAGGGAACTATGGCTACACCTTC | CASSLRGNYGYTF
. | TRBJ2-7 | TRBV18 | . | TGTGCCAGCTCATCAAAAGGGGCCTACGAGCAGTACTTC | CASSSKGAYEQYF
. | TRBJ2-1 | TRBV30 | . | TGTGCCTGGATGGCAGGGATGGCGTCGAAGCACCTCTTC | CAWMAGMASKHLF
TRBD1 | TRBJ2-7 | TRBV10-3 | . | TGTGCCATGTCCCGGGACAGGGACGAGCAGTACTTC | CAMSRDRDEQYF
TRBD2 | TRBJ2-2 | TRBV3-1/TRBV3-2 | . | TGTGCCAGCAGCCAGCGGGGACTAGCGGCGAACACCGGGGAGCTGTTTTTT | CASSQRGLAANTGELFF
. | TRBJ1-1 | TRBV7-3 | . | TGTGCCAGCAGCTTAGAGGGAAATGAAGCTTTCTTT | CASSLEGNEAFF
TRBD2 | TRBJ2-7 | TRBV3-1/TRBV3-2 | . | TGTGCCAGCAGCCAAGGGGGTGGCCGGGGGGTCGAGCAGTACTTC | CASSQGGGRGVEQYF
TRBD1 | TRBJ1-5 | TRBV6-5 | . | TGTGCCAGCAGGCAACAGGGGGCGAGTTATCAGCCCCAGCATTTT | CASRQQGASYQPQHF
TRBD1 | TRBJ1-5 | TRBV2 | . | TGTGCCAGCAGTACACCGGGACAGGGGGCGAGGAGCAATCAGCCCCAGCATTTT | CASSTPGQGARSNQPQHF
TRBD2 | TRBJ2-7 | TRBV27 | . | TGTGCCAGCAGAGTTTCTAGCGGGGTGCCTGGCGAGCAGTACTTC | CASRVSSGVPGEQYF
TRBD1 | TRBJ2-7 | TRBV20-1 | . | TGCAGTGCTAAAGGGGGCCACGAGCAGTACTTC | CSAKGGHEQYF
TRBD2 | TRBJ2-7 | TRBV28 | . | TGTGCCAGCAGGGAAGGCGGGAGCTCCTACGAGCAGTACTTC | CASREGGSSYEQYF
. | TRBJ2-5 | TRBV5-8 | . | TGTGCCAGCAGCTTTTTAGTAGAGACCCAGTACTTC | CASSFLVETQYF
TRBD2 | TRBJ2-1 | TRBV9 | . | TGTGCCAGCGGGCTAGCGGGATCGGATGAGCAGTTCTTC | CASGLAGSDEQFF
. | TRBJ2-1 | TRBV2 | . | TGTGCCAGCAGTGATGGCAGGGGCCCCTACAATGAGCAGTTCTTC | CASSDGRGPYNEQFF
TRBD2 | TRBJ2-7 | TRBV30 | . | TGTGCCTGGAGTGTAAACGCGGGAGTGGGCGAGCAGTACTTC | CAWSVNAGVGEQYF
. | TRBJ1-2 | TRBV7-8 | . | TGTGCCAGCAGCTTAGAGGGTGGGGCGGTTGCTAACTATGGCTACACCTTC | CASSLEGGAVANYGYTF
TRBD2 | TRBJ2-3 | TRBV20-1 | . | TGCAGTGCTAGTTATGGGGGGGGCACAGATACGCAGTATTTT | CSASYGGGTDTQYF
. | TRBJ2-7 | TRBV11-2 | few | TGTGCCAGCAGCACAAACCCGGGAAGCTCCTACGAGCAGTACTTC | CASSTNPGSSYEQYF
TRBD1 | TRBJ1-4 | TRBV6-5 | . | TGTGCCAGCAGTCGCGACAGGGTCGGTGAAAAACTGTTTTTT | CASSRDRVGEKLFF
TRBD2 | TRBJ2-1 | TRBV6-4 | . | TGTGCCCAAATGGGGACTAGCGGGGTGGGTCCCTACAATGAGCAGTTCTTC | CAQMGTSGVGPYNEQFF
TRBD2 | TRBJ2-7 | TRBV4-2 | once | TGTGCCAGCAGCCGCGGGAGGGAGGCAGCCTACGAGCAGTACTTC | CASSRGREAAYEQYF
TRBD1 | TRBJ1-1 | TRBV28 | . | TGTGCCAGCGCTGGGACAGGGGGCCGGGCTTTCTTT | CASAGTGGRAFF
. | TRBJ1-6 | TRBV19 | . | TGTGCCAGTAGGGACAGCTCCTATAATTCACCCCTCCACTTT | CASRDSSYNSPLHF
. | TRBJ2-7 | TRBV25-1 | once | TGTGCCAGCAGTGGGTTTGGACAAACCGTCTACGAGCAGTACTTC | CASSGFGQTVYEQYF